A selection of T cell receptor beta chains follows, all from one sample in a study of CD8 T cells in Susac syndrome. From the immunoSEQ multiplex PCR reads, TCRdb called clonotypes with MiXCR, one entry per CDR3 protein. The sample gives some 130,000 distinct CDR3 sequences, approximately 94% of which show up once; around 0.13% is in the top ten. The sequenced sample was CD4+ T cells from PBMCs. The receptors originated from a human donor with multiple sclerosis. CDR3s include the opening cysteine and the closing phenylalanine or tryptophan. The listing skips clone size in some rows; elsewhere it reads once, few, many or a size class.

-,TRBV5-6,TRBJ2-1,CASSLASGGLPNEQFF
-,TRBV5-4,TRBJ2-1,CASSLTGGPGNEQFF
-,TRBV5-1,TRBJ2-3,CASSLAGLAAYTQYF
-,TRBV3-1,TRBJ1-2,CASSQLTGAVGDGYTF
-,TRBV25-1,TRBJ1-2,CASKGQTLGYTF
-,TRBV7-2,TRBJ2-7,CASSLEQGGYEQYF
-,TRBV3-1,TRBJ1-6,CASSQWTAHNSPLHF
-,TRBV11-2,TRBJ1-3,CASSSRRTGLLDTIYF
-,TRBV5-1,TRBJ2-3,CASNIAGAGTDTQYF
-,TRBV2,TRBJ2-5,CASSEGLAASPQYF
-,TRBV29-1,TRBJ1-1,CSGDRADTEAFF
-,TRBV12-3/TRBV12-4,TRBJ1-1,CASRKRDRTNTEAFF
-,TRBV3-1,TRBJ1-5,CASSQPGQPQHF
-,TRBV12-3/TRBV12-4,TRBJ2-6,CASSSGSSGANVLTF
-,TRBV7-6,TRBJ1-4,CASSFQQGAEKLFF
-,TRBV7-2,TRBJ1-2,CASSRQGTGGYTF
-,TRBV19,TRBJ2-3,CASSIPPLRGGDPDTQYF
-,TRBV12-3/TRBV12-4,TRBJ2-2,CASSLGLYTGELFF
-,TRBV25-1,TRBJ2-1,CASSVPWTSDEQFF
once,TRBV5-1,TRBJ1-5,CASSKDRFFRPQHF
-,TRBV9,TRBJ2-7,CASSVALGNYEQYF
-,TRBV5-6,TRBJ1-2,CASSLGQTYGYTF
once,TRBV18,TRBJ1-2,CASSPDSRGNYGYTF
-,TRBV4-3,TRBJ2-2,CASSSSGRGELFF
-,TRBV5-1,TRBJ2-7,CASSFEGGPMRQYF
-,TRBV6-5,TRBJ1-2,CASSAGHTNYGYTF
-,TRBV19,TRBJ1-4,CASKRTAQDEKLFF
-,TRBV5-1,TRBJ1-2,CASSLVGSTDYGYTF
-,TRBV25-1,TRBJ1-2,CASSRTGLSGGYTF
-,TRBV6-2/TRBV6-3,TRBJ2-7,CASSVRGTVAEQYF
-,TRBV7-9,TRBJ2-1,CASSLARLARQFF
-,TRBV3-1,TRBJ1-1,CASSHGGTEAFF